This TCR beta chain was recorded in a study of yellow fever vaccine responses in identical twins. TCRdb re-analysed the RT-PCR reads in MiXCR, keeping a single row per CDR3 protein. Altogether about 23,000 distinct CDR3 sequences are present, over 75% being singletons, with the ten largest covering 4% to 5.5%. The CDR3 sequence is 15 residues long. Germline lookup yields CDR1 KGHSH and CDR2 LQKENI. The V and J ends lost 3 bases and 4 bases, in that order; junction bases with no gene match: 7. Study outcomes and limitations: Reported findings indicate that twins' vaccine T cell responses seemed partially convergent, partially personalized.

Remarks on this clonotype: Its antigen is as yet unknown.

The gene calls are TRBV18 and TRBJ1-2, with TRBD1 matching over 8 bases. The sequence derives from a woman younger than 35 who received the yellow fever vaccine. The source was T cells from blood (PBMCs), unsorted or a sorted subset (not recorded which), collected before or after yellow fever vaccination (not recorded which). The CDR3 reads CASSPEQGDFYGYTF. DNA of the CDR3: TGTGCCAGCTCACCTGAACAGGGGGATTTCTATGGCTACACCTTC.